The source of this TCR beta chain is a study of monozygotic twins with inflammatory bowel disease. From germline, CDR1 is MNHEY and CDR2 SVGEGT. The CDR3 is 13 residues long. After re-calling the 5' RACE reads, TCRdb lists one entry per CDR3 protein, DNA absent. Its listing shows some 400,000 distinct CDR3 sequences. This sequence originates from a human donor with ulcerative colitis or Crohn's disease, or a healthy co-twin of an affected twin (not recorded which). The sequencing input was blood. V and J are TRBV6-2 or TRBV6-3 and TRBJ2-3. The CDR3 spells CASSYARTDTQYF.